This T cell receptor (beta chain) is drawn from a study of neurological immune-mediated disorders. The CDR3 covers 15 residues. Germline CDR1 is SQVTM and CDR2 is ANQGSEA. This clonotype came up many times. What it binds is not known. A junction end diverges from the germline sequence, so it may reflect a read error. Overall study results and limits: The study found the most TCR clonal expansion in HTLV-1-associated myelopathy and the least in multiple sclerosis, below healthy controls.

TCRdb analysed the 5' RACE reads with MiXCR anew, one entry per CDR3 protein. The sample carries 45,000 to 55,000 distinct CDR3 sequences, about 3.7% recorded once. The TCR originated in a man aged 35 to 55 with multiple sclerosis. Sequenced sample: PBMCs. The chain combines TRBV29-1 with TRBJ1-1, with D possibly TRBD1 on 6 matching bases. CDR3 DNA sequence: TGCAGCGTGGAAGGAACAGGGTCTTCGAACACTGAAGCTTTCTTT. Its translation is CSVEGTGSSNTEAFF.